A selection of T cell receptor beta chains follows, all from one sample in a study of T cell changes during pregnancy in multiple sclerosis. This table comes from immunoSEQ multiplex PCR, and its TCRdb copy is limited to in-frame clones, with some not included. The table shows about 38,000 clones, with 90% to 95% occurring only once. Sequences were derived from CD8+ T cells from peripheral blood mononuclear cells, sampled in the second trimester of pregnancy. The receptor source for this set is a female donor with multiple sclerosis, enrolled in a pregnancy study. Both conserved end residues are trimmed from each CDR3. A D gene is named only where the DNA matches it firmly. The size of a clone is reported for some rows only, either as once, few or many, or as a class for expanded clones.

CDR3aa	v_gene	abundance	j_gene	d_gene
ASSQIPGTGDGYGYT	TRBV4-2	once	TRBJ1-2	TRBD1
ASSLTGSTGNTIY	TRBV27	once	TRBJ1-3	TRBD1
ASSFFSYEQY	TRBV5-4	NA	TRBJ2-7	NA
ASNLGPYEQY	TRBV2	NA	TRBJ2-7	NA
ASSELAGGTEQF	TRBV6-1	NA	TRBJ2-1	TRBD2
ASSGNRDRVETQY	TRBV6-1	NA	TRBJ2-5	TRBD1
ASSISWGGYGYT	TRBV19	NA	TRBJ1-2	NA
ASTASTVLGELF	TRBV7-8	NA	TRBJ2-2	NA
SVEDWTSGRWDEQF	TRBV29-1	once	TRBJ2-1	TRBD2
ASSQEGLAYGYT	TRBV4-1	NA	TRBJ1-2	NA
SAGPAANTGELF	TRBV29-1	NA	TRBJ2-2	NA
ASNPGLNTEAF	TRBV19	NA	TRBJ1-1	NA
SASGDNEQF	TRBV20-1	NA	TRBJ2-1	NA
AIGDRGNEQY	TRBV10-3	NA	TRBJ2-7	TRBD1
ASSIIREYEQF	TRBV19	NA	TRBJ2-1	NA
ASSYSWTGEDQPQH	TRBV6-5	NA	TRBJ1-5	TRBD1
ASSTDRRSSYEQY	TRBV5-1	once	TRBJ2-7	TRBD1
ASSPWDRVKYEQY	TRBV27	once	TRBJ2-7	TRBD1
ASSLSTDTQY	TRBV7-6	NA	TRBJ2-3	NA
ASMLGASAF	TRBV6-5	NA	TRBJ1-1	NA
ASSETGGESYEQY	TRBV5-5	NA	TRBJ2-7	TRBD1
ASSSRTENTEAF	TRBV5-1	NA	TRBJ1-1	NA
ASSHRQGYEQY	TRBV7-9	NA	TRBJ2-7	TRBD1
ASSWGLAGGNEQF	TRBV5-6	NA	TRBJ2-1	TRBD2
ASSLGRFYEQY	TRBV27	NA	TRBJ2-7	NA
ATRGAVEAF	TRBV6-1	NA	TRBJ1-1	TRBD1
ASSYANSNPVH	TRBV6-5	once	TRBJ2-5	NA
ASTRLLTLGTDYEQY	TRBV5-6	NA	TRBJ2-7	TRBD1
ASSEFSGSLREQY	TRBV10-2	NA	TRBJ2-7	TRBD2
ASSLAVRGPNQPQH	TRBV7-8	NA	TRBJ1-5	TRBD1
ASSYATGEAYEQY	TRBV5-6	NA	TRBJ2-7	TRBD1
ASSLSEGASYGYT	TRBV27	NA	TRBJ1-2	NA
ASSPRTGGHYGYT	TRBV7-9	NA	TRBJ1-2	TRBD1
ASSSGTGNQPQH	TRBV7-2	NA	TRBJ1-5	TRBD1
ASSADSPNEKLF	TRBV2	NA	TRBJ1-4	NA
AWDDRDSDSGELF	TRBV30	NA	TRBJ2-2	TRBD1
ASSQDRAGGPTDTQY	TRBV4-2	few	TRBJ2-3	TRBD2
ASPPGQGGKDTQY	TRBV2	NA	TRBJ2-3	TRBD1
ASSESQGDTDTQY	TRBV25-1	NA	TRBJ2-3	NA
SVPQGEFLVTEAF	TRBV29-1	NA	TRBJ1-1	TRBD1
ASSQEARRYEQY	TRBV4-3	NA	TRBJ2-7	NA
ASSLGAGAWEQY	TRBV7-8	NA	TRBJ2-7	NA
ASSGDRGITYEQY	TRBV28	NA	TRBJ2-7	TRBD1
ASRDTGDYGYT	TRBV6-1	NA	TRBJ1-2	TRBD1
ASSVGTGEAF	TRBV5-4	once	TRBJ1-1	TRBD1
ASSEALRGRTEAF	TRBV2	once	TRBJ1-1	NA
ASSPEGLQETQY	TRBV9	NA	TRBJ2-5	NA
ASSELAGSYNEQF	TRBV6-1	NA	TRBJ2-1	TRBD2
ASSLEAGVGEQY	TRBV7-8	NA	TRBJ2-7	TRBD2
ASSRTIVDRENYGYT	TRBV13	NA	TRBJ1-2	TRBD1
ASSPGLDDYEQY	TRBV11-3	few	TRBJ2-7	NA
ASSYDSPLNQPQH	TRBV19	NA	TRBJ1-5	NA
ASTPALAGAYEQY	TRBV19	NA	TRBJ2-7	TRBD2
ASSLAGGRALSTDTQY	TRBV7-2	NA	TRBJ2-3	TRBD2